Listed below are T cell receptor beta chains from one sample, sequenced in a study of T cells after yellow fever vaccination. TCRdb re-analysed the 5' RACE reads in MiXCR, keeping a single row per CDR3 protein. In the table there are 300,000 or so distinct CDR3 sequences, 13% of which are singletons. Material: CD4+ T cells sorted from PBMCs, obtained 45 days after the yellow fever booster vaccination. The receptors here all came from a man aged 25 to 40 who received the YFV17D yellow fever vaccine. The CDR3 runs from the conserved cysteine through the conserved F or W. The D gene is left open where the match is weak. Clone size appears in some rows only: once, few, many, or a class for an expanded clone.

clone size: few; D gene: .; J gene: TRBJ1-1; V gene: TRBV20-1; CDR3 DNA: TGCAGTGCTAGATCCCCTCAGAACACTGAAGCTTTCTTT; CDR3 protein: CSARSPQNTEAFF
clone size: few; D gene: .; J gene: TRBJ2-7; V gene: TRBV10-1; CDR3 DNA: TGCGCCAGCAGTGACCGGGGGATCTACGAGCAGTACTTC; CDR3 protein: CASSDRGIYEQYF
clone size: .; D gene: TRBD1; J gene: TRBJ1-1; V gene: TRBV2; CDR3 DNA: TGTGCCAGCACCAAACGAGGGCAGGGGGACACTGAAGCTTTCTTT; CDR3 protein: CASTKRGQGDTEAFF
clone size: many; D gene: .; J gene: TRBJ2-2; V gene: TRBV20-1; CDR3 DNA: TGCAGTGCTAGACGGATTGGGAACACCGGGGAGCTGTTTTTT; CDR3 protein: CSARRIGNTGELFF
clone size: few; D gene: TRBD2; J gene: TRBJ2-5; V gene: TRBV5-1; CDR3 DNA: TGCGCCAGCAGCTTGTTTCGGGAGGGGGAGACCCAGTACTTC; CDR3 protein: CASSLFREGETQYF
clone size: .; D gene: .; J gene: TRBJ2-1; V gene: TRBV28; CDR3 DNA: TGTGCCAGCAGCCCCTGGGACGCGGCACGGGGTGAGCAGTTCTTC; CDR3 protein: CASSPWDAARGEQFF
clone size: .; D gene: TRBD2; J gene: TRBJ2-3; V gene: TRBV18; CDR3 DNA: TGTGCCAGCTCCCGCTTTCGGGAAACTAGCGGGACGTCCACAGATACGCAGTATTTT; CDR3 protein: CASSRFRETSGTSTDTQYF
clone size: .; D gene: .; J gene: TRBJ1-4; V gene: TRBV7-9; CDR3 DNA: TGTGCCAGCAGCGCCGGACATGGCCGTGAAAAACTGTTTTTT; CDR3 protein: CASSAGHGREKLFF
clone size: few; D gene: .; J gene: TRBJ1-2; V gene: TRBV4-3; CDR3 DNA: TGCGCCAGCAGCCAAGACCCCGGGACATACTATGGCTACACCTTC; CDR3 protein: CASSQDPGTYYGYTF
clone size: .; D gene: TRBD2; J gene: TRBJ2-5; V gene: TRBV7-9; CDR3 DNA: TGTGCCTTAAGGGCTAGCGGCCAAGAGACCCAGTACTTC; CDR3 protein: CALRASGQETQYF
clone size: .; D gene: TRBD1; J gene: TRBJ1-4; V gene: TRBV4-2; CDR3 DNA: TGTGCCAGCAGCCATCCGGGACAGGGTAGGGAAAAACTGTTTTTT; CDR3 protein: CASSHPGQGREKLFF
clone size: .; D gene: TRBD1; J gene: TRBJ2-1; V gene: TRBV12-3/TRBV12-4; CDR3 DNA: TGTGCCAGCAGTTTATTGGGACAGGGACACAATGAGCAGTTCTTC; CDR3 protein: CASSLLGQGHNEQFF
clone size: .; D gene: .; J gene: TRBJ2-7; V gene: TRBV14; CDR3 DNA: TGTGCCAGCAGCCAGCCCAAGGGCGAGCAGTACTTC; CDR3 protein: CASSQPKGEQYF
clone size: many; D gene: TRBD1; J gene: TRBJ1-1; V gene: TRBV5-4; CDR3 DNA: TGTGCCAGCAGTGCTAATCATCCAACAGGGGCTGAAGCTTTCTTT; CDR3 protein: CASSANHPTGAEAFF
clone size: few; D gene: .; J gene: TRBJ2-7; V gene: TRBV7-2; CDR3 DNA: TGTGCCAGCAGTCGTTACAGAGCGGAAGAGCAGTACTTC; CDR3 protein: CASSRYRAEEQYF
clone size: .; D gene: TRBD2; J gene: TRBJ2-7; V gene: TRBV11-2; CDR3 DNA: TGTGCCAGCAGCTTACAGTCGGGACTAGCGGGAGTTTCAAACGAGCAGTACTTC; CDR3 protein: CASSLQSGLAGVSNEQYF
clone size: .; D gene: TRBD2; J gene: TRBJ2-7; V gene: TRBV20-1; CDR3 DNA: TGCAGTGCTAGGGGGACTAGCGGGAGCAACGAGCAGTACTTC; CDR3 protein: CSARGTSGSNEQYF
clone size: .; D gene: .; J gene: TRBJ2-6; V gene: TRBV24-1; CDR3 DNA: TGTGCCACCAGTGATTTTATGGGCTCTGGGGCCAACGTCCTGACTTTC; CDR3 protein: CATSDFMGSGANVLTF
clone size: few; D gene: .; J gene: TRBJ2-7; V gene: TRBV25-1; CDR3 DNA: TGTGCCAGCAGTGTTAGCGGTGTTGGGTACGAGCAGTACTTC; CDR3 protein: CASSVSGVGYEQYF
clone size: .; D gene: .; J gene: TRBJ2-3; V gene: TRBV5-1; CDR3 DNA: TGCGCCAGCAGCCCCGGTAGGGAAGGAGATACGCAGTATTTT; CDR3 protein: CASSPGREGDTQYF
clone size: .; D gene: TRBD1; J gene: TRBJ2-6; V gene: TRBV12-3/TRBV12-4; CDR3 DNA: TGTGCCAGCAGTGACAGGGGCGTTGGGGCCAACGTCCTGACTTTC; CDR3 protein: CASSDRGVGANVLTF
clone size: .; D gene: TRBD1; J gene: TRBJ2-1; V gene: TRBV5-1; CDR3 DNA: TGCGCCAGCAGCTTAGAACCCTCGGACAGGGCCAATGAGCAGTTCTTC; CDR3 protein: CASSLEPSDRANEQFF
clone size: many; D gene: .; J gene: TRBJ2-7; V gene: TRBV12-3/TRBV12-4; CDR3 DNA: TGTGCCAGCAGTTTTCGGACTGAGAGCTCCTACGAGCAGTACTTC; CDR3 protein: CASSFRTESSYEQYF
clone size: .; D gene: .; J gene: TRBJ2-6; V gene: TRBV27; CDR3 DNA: TGTGCCAGCAGCCTAAATTTCGGGGCTGGGGCCAACGTCCTGACTTTC; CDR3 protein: CASSLNFGAGANVLTF
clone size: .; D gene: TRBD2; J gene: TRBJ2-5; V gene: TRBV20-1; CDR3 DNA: TGCAGTGCTAGAGCCCCCGGACTAGCGGGAGAGACCCAGTACTTC; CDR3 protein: CSARAPGLAGETQYF
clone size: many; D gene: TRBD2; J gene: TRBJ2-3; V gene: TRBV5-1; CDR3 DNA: TGCGCCAGCAGCTTGGGCGGGAGTAGGGATACGCAGTATTTT; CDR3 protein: CASSLGGSRDTQYF
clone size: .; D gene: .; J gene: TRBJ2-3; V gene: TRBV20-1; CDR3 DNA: TGCAGTGCTAGAATCAGGACTAGCACAGATACGCAGTATTTT; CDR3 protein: CSARIRTSTDTQYF
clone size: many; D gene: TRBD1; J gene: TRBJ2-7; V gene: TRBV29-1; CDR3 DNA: TGCAGCGTTGAAGGACAGGGAAAAGTCGACTTC; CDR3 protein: CSVEGQGKVDF
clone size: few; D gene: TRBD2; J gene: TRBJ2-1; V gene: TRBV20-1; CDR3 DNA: TGCAGTGCCCGCTATAGCGGGACTTACAATGAGCAGTTCTTC; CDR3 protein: CSARYSGTYNEQFF